This TCR beta chain stems from a study of response to subunit inactivated influenza vaccine. Study findings and constraints: Each seasonal influenza vaccination, the authors suggested, recruits few new T cells.

This clonotype was counted between two and nine times. Antigen specificity is unknown. From the RT-PCR reads, TCRdb called clonotypes with MiXCR, one entry per CDR3 protein. The sample shows 800,000 or so distinct CDR3 sequences, 21% of them seen only once. Per the germline V gene, CDR1 is SNHLY and CDR2 is FYNNEI. V lost 6 bases to trimming and J lost 1 base, with 15 bases between them. The CDR3 extends over 16 amino acids. The origin of this receptor is a man aged 45-65 years who received an inactivated influenza vaccine. The source was PBMCs from blood, collected approximately 5 days after vaccination. The chain employs TRBV2 and TRBJ1-4; unclear D gene. CDR3 in DNA: TGTGCCAGCAGGAAGTGGGCAGACGAAACTAATGAAAAACTGTTTTTT. Its translation is CASRKWADETNEKLFF.